This T cell receptor (beta chain) appears in the sequencing data of a study of blood T cell repertoires in COVID-19. Study overall: Both acute and convalescent COVID-19 samples were obtained from the United States, Italy and Spain. T cells, B-cell-depleted T cells, or PBMCs provided the cDNA or gDNA that served as material.

Trimming left V 3 bases short and J 2 bases short, with 14 bases between. CDR1 is LNHDA and CDR2 is SQIVND in the germline V gene (reference sequence). This CDR3 is built from 15 residues. Original handling: Estimation of nucleated cell counts was performed using reference gene primer amplification. Data came from immunoSEQ multiplex PCR; TCRdb stores just in-frame clones and leaves some out. The DNA gave D and trimming, while V, J and clone size come from that table. Among approximately 90,000 clones listed, around 85% were seen once. Input material: peripheral blood. The chain couples TRBV19 to TRBJ2-7, with D unclear. This receptor was taken from a human donor in a cohort sampled during active COVID-19. CDR3 sequence: CASSIGMGPTYEQYF. In DNA form, the CDR3 reads TGTGCCAGTAGTATCGGAATGGGCCCCACCTACGAGCAGTACTTC.